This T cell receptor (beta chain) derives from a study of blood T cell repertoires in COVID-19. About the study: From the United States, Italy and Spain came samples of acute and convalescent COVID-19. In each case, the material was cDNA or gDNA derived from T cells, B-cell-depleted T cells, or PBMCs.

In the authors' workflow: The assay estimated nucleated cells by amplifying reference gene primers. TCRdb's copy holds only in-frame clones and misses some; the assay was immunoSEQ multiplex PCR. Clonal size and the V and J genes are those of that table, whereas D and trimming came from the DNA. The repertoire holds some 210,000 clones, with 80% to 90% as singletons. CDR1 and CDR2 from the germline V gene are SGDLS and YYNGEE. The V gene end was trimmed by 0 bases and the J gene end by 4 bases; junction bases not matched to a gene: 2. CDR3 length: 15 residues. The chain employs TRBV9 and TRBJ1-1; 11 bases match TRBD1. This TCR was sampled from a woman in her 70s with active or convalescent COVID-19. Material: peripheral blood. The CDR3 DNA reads TGTGCCAGCAGCGTAGCGGGGACAGGGGGCACTGAAGCTTTCTTT. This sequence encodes CASSVAGTGGTEAFF.